This T cell receptor (beta chain) was recovered during a study of blood T cell repertoires in COVID-19 (TCRdb year 2020). Regarding the research as a whole: Collaborator samples came from the United States, Italy and Spain and covered acute and convalescent phases of COVID-19. The repertoires were made available in a free public database intended to serve as a resource for research on the immune response to SARS-CoV-2. Samples came from the ongoing ImmuneRACE study (first 160 participants) plus 1,254 subjects from 6 global collaborators. The dataset comprised deeply sampled blood TCRbeta repertoires from subjects exposed to, actively infected with, or recovered from COVID-19. Nearly every sample came with metadata listing a de-identified subject ID, COVID-19 status, age in years and sex. Where available, HLA class I and class II types were taken from metadata supplied by the sample provider and were not determined by assay-based typing. The prospective study material was composed of cDNA or gDNA derived from T cells, B-cell-depleted T cells, or PBMCs.

Points the paper makes about the study in general: Clinical and demographic metadata were provided uncurated, with the amount varying by source and participant.

The collaborating institutions used their own protocols to collect whole blood in K2EDTA tubes. For TCRbeta analysis, collaborators shipped samples as frozen whole blood, isolated PBMCs, or DNA extracted from either of those sample types. This clone has just a few counts. What antigen it recognizes has not been identified. Within one base of it there is no much larger clone, and no base qualities were kept. Based on the germline V gene (reference sequence), the CDR1 and CDR2 sequences are SGHNT and YYREEE. Clipping removes 1 base from V and 9 bases from J, with 12 as the unmatched junction base count. There are 17 amino acids in the CDR3, from cysteine to phenylalanine inclusive. The only DNA kept is the CDR3, 51 bases in frame from the first base. TCRbeta CDR3 regions were amplified from genomic DNA using the immunoSEQ Assay, a bias-controlled multiplex PCR. The published analysis was carried out like this. Nucleated cell counts per sample were estimated from amplification of reference gene primers within the assay. To quantify the absolute abundance of each unique TCRbeta CDR3 rearrangement, sequence reads were collapsed and filtered. For each sample, productive Simpson clonality was calculated by taking the square root of Simpson's diversity index across productive rearrangements. TCRdb retrieved this table from immuneACCESS and kept in-frame rearrangements only. Not all clones are present; in checked studies, unresolved V genes account for under half, and no reason is known for the remainder. The V and J calls and clone size come from that table; D and trimming were worked out from the DNA. A total of roughly 15,000 clones appear in this sample, around 74% of them only once. The ten largest clones add up to roughly an eighth of the sample.

This chain is built from TRBV5-4 and TRBJ2-1; TRBD2 aligns with 11 central bases. This receptor was taken from a man in his 60s with acute or convalescent COVID-19. Sequencing input: peripheral blood. The nucleotides are TGTGCCAGCAGCTTGCTGGTTACTAGCGGGAGTCGGGGTGAGCAGTTCTTC. Its translation is CASSLLVTSGSRGEQFF.